This entry lists 17 T cell receptor beta chains sequenced from one sample in a study of blood T cell repertoires in COVID-19. Using immunoSEQ multiplex PCR, the repertoire was profiled, and TCRdb retains in-frame clones only, with some absent. Seen here are more than 100,000 clones, almost 85% observed once, and the top ten hold around an eighth. Sequences were obtained from peripheral blood. The receptor source for this set is a woman in her thirties who had recovered from COVID-19.

This chain connects TRBV7-8 to TRBJ2-7; D possibly corresponds to TRBD2 (6 bases). The CDR3 is made up of 16 amino acids. The germline V and J ends were trimmed by 2 bases and 2 bases, with 16 bases remaining between them. Germline CDR1 is SGHVS and CDR2 is FQNEAQ. The CDR3 protein is CASSLNWWEAAYEQYF. The CDR3 region has the DNA TGTGCCAGCAGCTTAAATTGGTGGGAGGCGGCCTACGAGCAGTACTTC.

The rearrangement links TRBV18 to TRBJ2-7, with D perhaps TRBD1 (5 bases). CDR3 length: 15 amino acids. Germline CDR1 KGHSH, CDR2 LQKENI. Trimming cost V 0 bases and J 2 bases, with 11 bases left between them. The CDR3 sequence is CASSPPVRAPYEQYF. CDR3 in DNA: TGTGCCAGCTCACCACCTGTCAGGGCGCCCTACGAGCAGTACTTC.

The rearrangement joins TRBV7-9 to TRBJ2-3; D call uncertain. The CDR3 contains 15 residues. V gave up 4 bases and J gave up 0 bases, with 11 bases separating them. Germline CDR1 SEHNR, CDR2 FQNEAQ (reference sequence). The CDR3 coding sequence is TGTGCCAGCAGCTCGTCGACACGGAGCACAGATACGCAGTATTTT. Translated: CASSSSTRSTDTQYF.

V and J are TRBV19 and TRBJ1-2; no clear D gene. Trimming took off 3 bases at V and 3 bases at J, with 8 bases between the two ends. Germline lookup yields CDR1 LNHDA and CDR2 SQIVND (reference sequence). The CDR3 totals 13 residues. The CDR3 is CASSMSLYYGYTF. Here the CDR3 DNA reads TGTGCCAGTAGTATGTCTCTTTACTATGGCTACACCTTC.

The chain carries TRBV2 and TRBJ1-2, with 7 positions matching TRBD1. The germline V gene has CDR1 SNHLY and CDR2 FYNNEI. The ends lost 6 bases at V and 8 bases at J; junction bases unmatched: 9. CDR3 length: 13 amino acids. The chain's CDR3 is CASRLLQGNGYTF. The CDR3 DNA reads TGTGCCAGCAGACTCCTACAGGGGAACGGCTACACCTTC.

The chain combines TRBV27 with TRBJ1-2; no clear D. Germline CDR1 is MNHEY and CDR2 is SMNVEV (reference sequence). The CDR3 has 15 residues. Trimming shortened V by 0 bases and J by 5 bases, and 13 bases separated the two germline ends. CDR3 DNA: TGTGCCAGCAGTTTATCATCCGGTTCCTATTATGGCTACACCTTC. It yields the protein CASSLSSGSYYGYTF.

This clone has only one observation. The chain uses TRBV9 and TRBJ1-2; D gene unclear. Per germline, CDR1 SGDLS and CDR2 YYNGEE. This CDR3 comprises 14 residues. V shed 0 bases and J shed 1 base, with 7 bases lying between them. CDR3 region: CASSVEGGNYGYTF. The CDR3 nucleotides read TGTGCCAGCAGCGTAGAAGGCGGTAACTATGGCTACACCTTC. Full variable domain (rest looked up from reference TRBV9 and TRBJ1-2): DSGVTQTPKHLITATGQRVTLRCSPRSGDLSVYWYQQSLDQGLQFLIQYYNGEERAKGNILERFSAQQFPDLHSELNLSSLELGDSALYFCASSVEGGNYGYTFGSGTRLTVV.

The rearrangement joins TRBV5-4 to TRBJ2-1; 14 bases fit TRBD2. Germline V gives CDR1 SGHNT, CDR2 YYREEE (reference sequence). The CDR3 covers 16 residues. J was trimmed by 6 bases and V by 0 bases; bases with no gene match: 2. In DNA form, the CDR3 reads TGTGCCAGCAGCTTGGAGGGACTAGCGGGGGCCAATGAGCAGTTCTTC. Its protein product is CASSLEGLAGANEQFF.

The chain joins TRBV9 to TRBJ1-6; D might be TRBD1 (6 bases). V gave up 7 bases and J gave up 7 bases, with 18 bases separating them. Germline V gives CDR1 SGDLS, CDR2 YYNGEE. The length of the CDR3 is 15 residues. This CDR3 is CASAGDWGRNSPLHF. CDR3 nucleotide sequence: TGTGCCAGCGCAGGGGATTGGGGACGGAATTCACCCCTCCACTTT.

This clone has just one count. This chain links TRBV11-3 with TRBJ2-1; TRBD2 aligns across 13 bases. The trim removed 6 bases at V and 3 bases at J, leaving 5 bases unmatched. This CDR3 has 16 residues. Germline lookup yields CDR1 SGHNT and CDR2 YENEEA. The CDR3 coding sequence is TGTGCCAGCAGACGAGGGACTAGCGGGGTCTACAATGAGCAGTTCTTC. This gives the protein CASRRGTSGVYNEQFF.

The V and J genes are TRBV11-3 and TRBJ2-7; 9 nucleotides line up with TRBD1. J gave up 4 bases and V 2 bases, and 6 bases lay outside the gene matches. This CDR3 comprises 15 residues. Per germline, CDR1 SGHNT and CDR2 YENEEA. CDR3: CASSLLPGQGYEQYF. The CDR3 coding sequence is TGTGCCAGCAGCTTACTTCCGGGACAGGGTTACGAGCAGTACTTC.

The chain employs TRBV2 and TRBJ2-1; 9 positions agree with TRBD2. Trimming at V came to 5 bases and at J to 2 bases, leaving 4 bases not matched to a gene. Germline assignment: CDR1 SNHLY and CDR2 FYNNEI. The CDR3 contains 15 residues. The CDR3 nucleotides are TGTGCCAGCAGTCACGGCGGGGGGGCCTACAATGAGCAGTTCTTC. Encoded protein: CASSHGGGAYNEQFF.

V and J are TRBV29-1 and TRBJ2-2; D not resolved. V lost 4 bases and J 6 bases, leaving 15 bases between the germline ends. The CDR3 consists of 14 residues. Germline V gene data show CDR1 as SQVTM and CDR2 as ANQGSEA. Written as DNA, the CDR3 is TGCAGCGTTGCCCTTTTGCCCGGGTCCGGGGAGCTGTTTTTT. Its translation is CSVALLPGSGELFF.

The chain employs TRBV5-5 and TRBJ1-2; D not resolved. CDR1 SGHKS and CDR2 YYEKEE come from the germline V gene (reference sequence). With 0 bases removed from V and 0 bases from J, the gap between germline ends came to 3 bases. This CDR3 has 13 amino acids. The CDR3 coding sequence is TGTGCCAGCAGCTTGGGAGCTAACTATGGCTACACCTTC. Translated: CASSLGANYGYTF.

V and J are TRBV27 and TRBJ2-1; no definite D call. CDR1 is MNHEY and CDR2 is SMNVEV in the germline V gene (reference sequence). V was clipped by 1 base and J by 4 bases, with 8 bases between them. The CDR3 consists of 14 residues. CDR3 region: CASSLWQDYNEQFF. The CDR3 bases are TGTGCCAGCAGTTTATGGCAGGATTACAATGAGCAGTTCTTC.

Here the CDR3 reads CASSFSQGAYEKLFF. CDR3 nucleotide sequence: TGTGCCAGCAGTTTCAGCCAGGGGGCTTATGAAAAACTGTTTTTT. The chain recombines TRBV28 with TRBJ1-4; 8 bases are shared with TRBD1. Germline V gene data show CDR1 as MDHEN and CDR2 as SYDVKM. This CDR3 is 15 amino acids long. V lost 3 bases to trimming and J lost 6 bases; unmatched junction nucleotides: 6.

V gene TRBV27 combines with J gene TRBJ2-2; 10 bases agree with TRBD2. CDR1 and CDR2 from the germline V gene are MNHEY and SMNVEV (reference sequence). J lost 6 bases, V lost 4 bases, and 11 bases had no gene match. This CDR3 is built from 17 residues. For the CDR3, the DNA is TGTGCCAGCAGTTATACCGGGAGCCTAGCGGGAGCCGGGGAGCTGTTTTTT. Translating it yields CASSYTGSLAGAGELFF.